This TCR beta chain was obtained from a study of persistence of HIV-infected CD4 T cells. This clone was detected only once. What it binds is not known. The CDR3 extends over 16 amino acids. CDR1 and CDR2 (germline): SGHKS, YYEKEE (reference sequence). J gave up 2 bases and V 3 bases, and 8 bases lay outside the gene matches. Stimulation used about 9.5 ug/mL lysate from CMV-infected fibroblasts. CD40L/CD69 double-negative CD45RO-high memory CD4+ T cells were collected. The immunoSEQ assay was version 4, run in survey mode. Profiled with immunoSEQ multiplex PCR; TCRdb holds only in-frame clones, not every one. The data contain 50,000 or so clones, more than 60% of them seen just once; the ten biggest clones take up around 3%.

This specimen consisted of CD4+ T cells sorted from PBMCs after approximately 20-hour stimulation, obtained from a patient who received antiretroviral therapy. V and J are TRBV5-5 and TRBJ1-3; 7 bases are a match to TRBD1. This sequence was found in an adult man with HIV who was CMV-seropositive. The CDR3 loop reads CASSYLDRVTGNTIYF. CDR3 bases: TGTGCCAGCAGCTACCTAGACAGGGTCACTGGAAACACCATATATTTT.